One sample yielded the 18 T cell receptor beta chains listed below, sequenced in a study of cytotoxic CD8 clonotypes in ibrutinib-treated CLL. This table comes from immunoSEQ multiplex PCR, and its TCRdb copy is limited to in-frame clones, with some not included. The repertoire holds around 200,000 clones, with roughly three quarters as singletons. The material sequenced was PBMCs, taken after 12 months of ibrutinib treatment. The receptors come from a human donor with chronic lymphocytic leukemia.

The chain carries TRBV11-2 and TRBJ1-3; TRBD1 is a possible D gene (5 bases). Germline assignment: CDR1 SGHAT and CDR2 FQNNGV. The CDR3 has 15 residues. V shed 0 bases and J shed 4 bases, with 10 bases lying between them. The CDR3 DNA follows: TGTGCCAGCAGCTTAGACAGGGTCTCAGGAAACACCATATATTTT. Amino acids: CASSLDRVSGNTIYF.

A few counts support this clone. This sequence joins TRBV30 and TRBJ1-5; 10 bases map to TRBD1. The CDR3 runs to 13 residues. Germline CDR1 and CDR2: GTSNPN and SVGIG (reference sequence). V shed 7 bases and J 5 bases; nucleotides not matched to a gene: 5. Written as DNA, the CDR3 is TGTGCCTACGGACAGGGGGGTTATCAGCCCCAGCATTTT. Amino acids: CAYGQGGYQPQHF.

This clone has a handful of counts. The rearrangement uses TRBV27 and TRBJ2-1, with D tentatively TRBD1 or TRBD2 (5 bases each). Germline CDR1 reads MNHEY; CDR2 reads SMNVEV (reference sequence). The V and J ends lost 6 bases and 0 bases respectively, with 15 bases between them. CDR3 length: 16 amino acids. The CDR3 bases are TGTGCCAGCAGCTATGGGGGACCTTACTCCTACAATGAGCAGTTCTTC. Translating it yields CASSYGGPYSYNEQFF.

The chain recombines TRBV4-2 with TRBJ1-2; 9 bases match TRBD1. This CDR3 contains 13 residues. Germline lookup yields CDR1 LGHNA and CDR2 YNFKEQ. With 1 base clipped from V and 8 bases from J, the junction kept 2 bases outside the gene matches. Here the CDR3 reads CASSQGTGDGYTF. CDR3 bases: TGTGCCAGCAGCCAAGGGACAGGGGACGGCTACACCTTC.

The gene calls are TRBV7-9 and TRBJ2-5; 8 bases are a match to TRBD2. J was trimmed by 4 bases and V by 0 bases; bases with no gene match: 1. CDR3 length equals 14 residues. Germline assignment: CDR1 SEHNR and CDR2 FQNEAQ (reference sequence). CDR3 sequence reads: CASSLAGLGETQYF. DNA for the CDR3: TGTGCCAGCAGCTTAGCGGGACTAGGAGAGACCCAGTACTTC.

The chain employs TRBV6-1 and TRBJ2-7; D possibly uses TRBD1 or TRBD2 (5 bases each). V lost 5 bases to trimming and J lost 0 bases, with 11 bases between them. The CDR3 has 14 residues. Germline-derived CDR1 and CDR2 are MNHNS and SASEGT. The CDR3 here is CASSLGDSSYEQYF. The CDR3 DNA is TGTGCCAGCAGTTTGGGAGACAGCTCCTACGAGCAGTACTTC.

This clone was found once. The chain recombines TRBV5-4 with TRBJ2-2; maybe TRBD2 (5 bases). Trimming took 7 bases from V and 1 from J, leaving 11 bases between them. CDR3 length: 14 residues. Germline V lookup: CDR1 SGHNT, CDR2 YYREEE (reference sequence). The CDR3 DNA reads as TGTGCCAGCGCCCGGGGTGGGAACACCGGGGAGCTGTTTTTT. Translation gives CASARGGNTGELFF.

V usage is TRBV5-4 and J usage is TRBJ1-1; TRBD1 matches at 10 bases. The CDR3 sequence is 15 residues long. CDR1 and CDR2 (germline): SGHNT, YYREEE (reference sequence). Trimming at V came to 3 bases and at J to 0 bases, leaving 2 bases not matched to a gene. The CDR3: CASSSGTGVNTEAFF. In DNA, the CDR3 is TGTGCCAGCAGCTCGGGGACAGGGGTGAACACTGAAGCTTTCTTT.

The chain couples TRBV28 to TRBJ1-2; a weak D match, TRBD1 (5 bases). Germline CDR1 is MDHEN and CDR2 is SYDVKM. The CDR3 consists of 17 residues. V lost 3 bases and J lost 2, with 19 bases in between. The CDR3 region is CASSFRSGGTLNYGYTF. For the CDR3, the DNA is TGTGCCAGCAGTTTTCGGTCGGGAGGGACCTTAAACTATGGCTACACCTTC.

The rearrangement links TRBV18 to TRBJ1-1; maybe TRBD1 (5 bases). Germline V gives CDR1 KGHSH, CDR2 LQKENI. Trimming took off 3 bases at V and 3 bases at J, with 20 bases between the two ends. The CDR3 consists of 17 residues. The CDR3 protein is CASSPSIVGGADTEAFF. CDR3 sequence (DNA): TGTGCCAGCTCACCCTCCATTGTAGGAGGGGCGGACACTGAAGCTTTCTTT. Supplemented by reference TRBV18 and TRBJ1-1, the full variable domain reads NAGVMQNPRHLVRRRGQEARLRCSPMKGHSHVYWYRQLPEEGLKFMVYLQKENIIDESGMPKERFSAEFPKEGPSILRIQQVVRGDSAAYFCASSPSIVGGADTEAFFGQGTRLTVV.

The J gene is TRBJ1-2, the V gene TRBV28; D may be TRBD1 (5 bases). Germline V lookup: CDR1 MDHEN, CDR2 SYDVKM. With 4 bases removed from V and 5 bases from J, the gap between germline ends came to 14 bases. The CDR3 extends over 14 amino acids. In nucleotides, the CDR3 is TGTGCCAGCAGTTCGTCAGGGCTTGGGTATGGCTACACCTTC. This sequence encodes CASSSSGLGYGYTF.

On this clone itself: At one of its ends the junction is not consistent with the germline gene, which may arise from a read error. V gene TRBV27 combines with J gene TRBJ2-3; TRBD1 matches 8 bases. Germline V lookup: CDR1 MNHEY, CDR2 SMNVEV (reference sequence). The CDR3 is made up of 16 amino acids. This CDR3 reads CASSLIGTGPTDRQYF. The DNA of the CDR3 is TGTGCCAGCAGTTTAATCGGGACAGGCCCCACAGATAGGCAGTATTTT.

This clone was found many times. V gene TRBV27 combines with J gene TRBJ1-2, with D possibly being TRBD1 (5 bases). The CDR3 is made up of 13 amino acids. Trimming pared 3 bases from V and 7 bases from J, leaving 12 bases between. Germline V gene sequence: CDR1 MNHEY, CDR2 SMNVEV (reference sequence). The CDR3 coding sequence is TGTGCCAGCAGTTTGGAGGGGCGGGGTGGCTACACCTTC. Translating gives CASSLEGRGGYTF.

The sample holds one count of this clone. J is TRBJ2-5 and V is TRBV7-9; D possibly corresponds to TRBD2 (6 bases). The CDR3 has 14 residues. Trimming shortened V by 0 bases and J by 2 bases, and 7 bases separated the two germline ends. CDR1 and CDR2 (germline): SEHNR, FQNEAQ (reference sequence). The CDR3 spells CASSLAEGQETQYF. CDR3 nucleotide sequence: TGTGCCAGCAGCTTAGCGGAGGGACAAGAGACCCAGTACTTC.

The gene calls are TRBV19 and TRBJ1-2; the D gene is possibly TRBD1 (5 bases). V was shortened by 8 bases and J by 3 bases, with 13 bases between the two germline ends. This CDR3 spans 13 amino acids. Germline lookup yields CDR1 LNHDA and CDR2 SQIVND (reference sequence). This CDR3 is CASPWGRDYGYTF. CDR3 coding DNA: TGTGCCAGTCCTTGGGGCAGGGACTATGGCTACACCTTC.

This chain joins TRBV19 and TRBJ2-5; 7 bases line up with TRBD2. Trimming at V came to 3 bases and at J to 2 bases, leaving 9 bases not matched to a gene. Germline-derived CDR1 and CDR2 are LNHDA and SQIVND (reference sequence). This CDR3 region has 16 residues. This chain's CDR3 is CASSIIGLAAQETQYF. Written as DNA, the CDR3 is TGTGCCAGTAGTATTATTGGGCTAGCGGCTCAAGAGACCCAGTACTTC. Looking up the rest from reference TRBV19 and TRBJ2-5 gives the full variable domain: DGGITQSPKYLFRKEGQNVTLSCEQNLNHDAMYWYRQDPGQGLRLIYYSQIVNDFQKGDIAEGYSVSREKKESFPLTVTSAQKNPTAFYLCASSIIGLAAQETQYFGPGTRLLVL.

This clone has a single count. V is TRBV5-4 and J is TRBJ2-1; D gene ambiguous. The V and J ends lost 0 bases and 7 bases respectively, with 14 bases between them. Germline-derived CDR1 and CDR2 are SGHNT and YYREEE (reference sequence). CDR3 length equals 15 residues. The CDR3 coding sequence is TGTGCCAGCAGCTTGGAGCGCATTACGTGGAATGAGCAGTTCTTC. It translates to CASSLERITWNEQFF.

The chain links TRBV4-1 to TRBJ2-7; 7 bases match TRBD1. Germline trimming cut 4 bases from V and 3 bases from J; bases unmatched to any gene: 3. CDR1 is MGHRA, CDR2 YSYEKL, per germline. The CDR3 is 13 amino acids. The DNA of the CDR3 is TGCGCCAGCAGCCCAAGGACAGGCTACGAGCAGTACTTC. It specifies CASSPRTGYEQYF.